A selection of T cell receptor beta chains follows, all from one sample in a study of cytomegalovirus exposure and HLA in healthy donors. TCRdb's copy holds only in-frame clones and misses some; the assay was immunoSEQ multiplex PCR. The sample has about 120,000 clones, 79% seen once. The source material was PBMCs. These receptors all come from a man aged 30 to 39 in good health and CMV-seropositive. The CDR3 runs from the conserved cysteine through the conserved F or W. D genes are given only for firm matches. Part of the rows lack a size; the others show once, few, many or a class for expanded clones.

j_call v_call d_call clone_size cdr3_aa cdr3_nt
TRBJ1-2 TRBV9 TRBD1 NA CASSASEGTAHGYTF TGTGCCAGCAGCGCGAGCGAGGGGACAGCTCATGGCTACACCTTC
TRBJ1-2 TRBV14 NA NA CASSHPYLDGYTF TGTGCCAGCAGCCATCCTTATCTCGATGGCTACACCTTC
TRBJ2-7 TRBV5-1 NA NA CASSLMGPEEEQYF TGCGCCAGCAGCTTGATGGGCCCGGAAGAGGAGCAGTACTTC
TRBJ2-6 TRBV11-2 NA NA CASSRQVSGANGLTF TGTGCCAGCAGCCGACAGGTCTCTGGGGCCAACGGCCTGACTTTC
TRBJ2-7 TRBV10-3 TRBD1 NA CAISGQGRTYEQYF TGTGCCATCTCCGGACAGGGGAGGACCTACGAGCAGTACTTC
TRBJ1-1 TRBV5-6 TRBD1 NA CASSIYRGRGMNTEAFF TGTGCCAGCAGCATATACAGGGGGCGGGGCATGAACACTGAAGCTTTCTTT
TRBJ2-1 TRBV5-1 NA NA CASSRISEGDNEQFF TGCGCCAGCAGCCGCATATCCGAGGGTGACAATGAGCAGTTCTTC
TRBJ2-1 TRBV10-1 TRBD2 NA CASITSGRIYNEQFF TGCGCCAGCATTACAAGCGGGAGGATCTACAATGAGCAGTTCTTC
TRBJ1-5 TRBV23-1 TRBD1 NA CASSQSRVGGGLNQPQHF TGCGCCAGCAGTCAATCACGGGTCGGAGGGGGCTTAAATCAGCCCCAGCATTTT
TRBJ2-1 TRBV6-5 NA NA CASSSRERNYNEQFF TGTGCCAGCAGCAGCCGGGAGAGAAACTACAATGAGCAGTTCTTC
TRBJ2-1 TRBV15 TRBD2 NA CATSSGPGTSGYNEQFF TGTGCCACCAGCAGCGGTCCTGGGACTAGCGGATACAATGAGCAGTTCTTC
TRBJ2-1 TRBV4-1 TRBD2 once CASSQEAGGPFNEQFF TGCGCCAGCAGCCAAGAAGCGGGGGGCCCATTCAATGAGCAGTTCTTC
TRBJ2-1 TRBV18 TRBD1 NA CASSPGTGSLDEQFF TGTGCCAGCTCCCCGGGGACAGGGAGTTTGGATGAGCAGTTCTTC
TRBJ2-1 TRBV6-5 TRBD2 NA CASSRGLAGNNEQFF TGTGCCAGCAGCAGGGGACTAGCGGGGAACAATGAGCAGTTCTTC
TRBJ2-4 TRBV15 TRBD2 NA CATSRSWRSGKNSQYF TGTGCCACCAGCAGATCTTGGCGAAGCGGGAAAAACAGTCAGTACTTC
TRBJ1-3 TRBV6-1 TRBD1 NA CASSARAIGTGGNTIYF TGTGCCAGCAGTGCCAGGGCGATTGGGACAGGTGGAAACACCATATATTTT
TRBJ1-1 TRBV7-9 TRBD1 NA CASSGQGNLPNTEAFF TGTGCCAGCAGCGGACAGGGGAACCTTCCGAACACTGAAGCTTTCTTT
TRBJ2-3 TRBV7-9 TRBD2 NA CSSSLAVGGRTDTQYF TGTTCCAGCAGCTTAGCGGTGGGGGGGAGGACAGATACGCAGTATTTT
TRBJ2-5 TRBV7-9 NA NA CSSSLGAGQETQYF TGTTCCAGCAGCTTAGGGGCAGGGCAAGAGACCCAGTACTTC
TRBJ2-3 TRBV7-2 NA NA CASSLGTRTDTQYF TGTGCCAGCAGCTTAGGAACGAGAACAGATACGCAGTATTTT
TRBJ1-4 TRBV29-1 TRBD1 NA CSVRQGRVLGKLFF TGCAGCGTCCGACAGGGTCGGGTGTTGGGAAAACTGTTTTTT